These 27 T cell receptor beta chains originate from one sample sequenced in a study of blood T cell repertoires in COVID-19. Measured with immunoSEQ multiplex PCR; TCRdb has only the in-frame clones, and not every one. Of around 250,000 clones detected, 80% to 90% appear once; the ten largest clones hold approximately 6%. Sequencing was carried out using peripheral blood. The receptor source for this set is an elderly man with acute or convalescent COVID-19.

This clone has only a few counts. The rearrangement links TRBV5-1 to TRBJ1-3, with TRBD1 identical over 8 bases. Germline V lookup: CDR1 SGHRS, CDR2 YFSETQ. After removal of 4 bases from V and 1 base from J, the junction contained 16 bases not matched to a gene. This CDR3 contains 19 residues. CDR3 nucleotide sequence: TGCGCCAGCAGCATTCCGGGACAGGCCGGTTCGCGGTCTGGAAACACCATATATTTT. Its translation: CASSIPGQAGSRSGNTIYF.

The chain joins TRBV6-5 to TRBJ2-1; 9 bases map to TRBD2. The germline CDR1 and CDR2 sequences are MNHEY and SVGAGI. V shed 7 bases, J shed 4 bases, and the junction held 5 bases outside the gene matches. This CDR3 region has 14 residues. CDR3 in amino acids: CASTGRGGYNEQFF. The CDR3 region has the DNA TGTGCCAGCACGGGGCGGGGGGGTTACAATGAGCAGTTCTTC.

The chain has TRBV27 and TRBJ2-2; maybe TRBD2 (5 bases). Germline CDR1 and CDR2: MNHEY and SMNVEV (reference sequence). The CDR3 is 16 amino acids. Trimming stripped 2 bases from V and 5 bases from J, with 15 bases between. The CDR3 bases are TGTGCCAGCAGTTTAAACATGGGGAGAGGGACCGGGGAGCTGTTTTTT. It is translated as CASSLNMGRGTGELFF.

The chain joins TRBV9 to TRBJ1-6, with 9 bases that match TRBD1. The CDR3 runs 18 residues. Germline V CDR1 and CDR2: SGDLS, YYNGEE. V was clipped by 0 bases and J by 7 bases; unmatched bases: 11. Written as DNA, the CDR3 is TGTGCCAGCAGCGTAGATGGAACAGGGGGCGCAGGGAATTCACCCCTCCACTTT. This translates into CASSVDGTGGAGNSPLHF. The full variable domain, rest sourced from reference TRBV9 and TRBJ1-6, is DSGVTQTPKHLITATGQRVTLRCSPRSGDLSVYWYQQSLDQGLQFLIQYYNGEERAKGNILERFSAQQFPDLHSELNLSSLELGDSALYFCASSVDGTGGAGNSPLHFGNGTRLTVT.

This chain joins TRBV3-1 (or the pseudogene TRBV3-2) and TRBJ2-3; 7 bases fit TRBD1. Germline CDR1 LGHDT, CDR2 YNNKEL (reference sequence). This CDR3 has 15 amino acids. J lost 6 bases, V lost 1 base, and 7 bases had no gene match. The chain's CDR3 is CASSQGQGRGDTQYF. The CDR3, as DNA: TGTGCCAGCAGCCAAGGACAGGGACGGGGTGATACGCAGTATTTT.

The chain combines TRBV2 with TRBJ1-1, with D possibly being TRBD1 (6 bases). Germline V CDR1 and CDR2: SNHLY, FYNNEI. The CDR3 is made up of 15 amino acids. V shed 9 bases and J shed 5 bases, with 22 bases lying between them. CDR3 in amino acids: CASRDNAAGRTEAFF. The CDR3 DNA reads TGTGCCAGTAGGGACAACGCGGCGGGTAGGACTGAAGCTTTCTTT.

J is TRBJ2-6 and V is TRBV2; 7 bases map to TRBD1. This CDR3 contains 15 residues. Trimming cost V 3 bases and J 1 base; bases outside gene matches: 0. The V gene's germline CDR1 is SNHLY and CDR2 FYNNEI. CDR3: CASSDRGSGANVLTF. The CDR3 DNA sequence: TGTGCCAGCAGTGACAGGGGGTCTGGGGCCAACGTCCTGACTTTC.

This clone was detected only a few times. CDR3 sequence reads: CASSAGLAGAGQFF. The CDR3 DNA follows: TGTGCCAGCAGTGCGGGTCTAGCGGGAGCTGGGCAGTTCTTC. V is TRBV2 and J is TRBJ2-1; 10 bases are shared with TRBD2. This CDR3 has 14 residues. Germline V CDR1 and CDR2: SNHLY, FYNNEI. V shed 4 bases and J 12 bases; nucleotides not matched to a gene: 9.

The chain's CDR3 is CASSLERGGSYEQYF. As DNA, the CDR3 is TGTGCCAGCAGCTTGGAGCGCGGTGGCTCGTACGAGCAGTACTTC. The rearrangement links TRBV5-5 to TRBJ2-7; D call uncertain. Trimming stripped 0 bases from V and 4 bases from J, with 14 bases between. There are 15 residues in the CDR3. The germline CDR1 and CDR2 sequences are SGHKS and YYEKEE (reference sequence).

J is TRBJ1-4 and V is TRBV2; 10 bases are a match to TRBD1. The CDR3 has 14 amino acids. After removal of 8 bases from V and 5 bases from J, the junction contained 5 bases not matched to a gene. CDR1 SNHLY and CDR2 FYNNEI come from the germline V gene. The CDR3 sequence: CASWSGQGNEKLFF. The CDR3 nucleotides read TGTGCCAGCTGGTCGGGACAGGGGAATGAAAAACTGTTTTTT.

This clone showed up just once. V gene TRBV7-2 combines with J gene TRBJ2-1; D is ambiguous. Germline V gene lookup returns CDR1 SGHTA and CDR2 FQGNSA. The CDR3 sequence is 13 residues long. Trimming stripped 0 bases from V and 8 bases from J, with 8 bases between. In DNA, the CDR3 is TGTGCCAGCAGCTTAGCGTCGGTCCATGAGCAGTTCTTC. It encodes CASSLASVHEQFF.

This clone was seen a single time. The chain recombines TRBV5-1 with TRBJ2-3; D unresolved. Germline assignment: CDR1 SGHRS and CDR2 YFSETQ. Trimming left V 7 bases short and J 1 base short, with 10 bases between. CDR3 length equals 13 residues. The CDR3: CASEFGGTDTQYF. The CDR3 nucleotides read TGCGCCAGCGAGTTTGGAGGCACAGATACGCAGTATTTT.

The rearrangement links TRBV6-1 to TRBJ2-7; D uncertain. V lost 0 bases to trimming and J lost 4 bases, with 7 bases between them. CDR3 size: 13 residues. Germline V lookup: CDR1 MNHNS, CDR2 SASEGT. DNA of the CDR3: TGTGCCAGCAGTGAAGCGCTACCTTACGAGCAGTACTTC. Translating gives CASSEALPYEQYF.

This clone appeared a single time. This CDR3 is CASSLGDRENTGELFF. The DNA of the CDR3 is TGCGCCAGCAGCTTGGGGGACAGAGAGAACACCGGGGAGCTGTTTTTT. This chain links TRBV5-1 with TRBJ2-2, with 7 bases matching TRBD1. Germline V gene data show CDR1 as SGHRS and CDR2 as YFSETQ. With V trimmed by 0 bases and J by 1 base, 3 bases remained unmatched. This CDR3 region has 16 residues.

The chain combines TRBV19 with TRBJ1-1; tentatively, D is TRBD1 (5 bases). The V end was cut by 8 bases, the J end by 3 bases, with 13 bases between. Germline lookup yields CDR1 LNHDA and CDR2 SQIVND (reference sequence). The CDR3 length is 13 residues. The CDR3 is CASHLKGYTEAFF. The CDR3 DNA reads TGTGCCAGTCATTTAAAGGGGTACACTGAAGCTTTCTTT. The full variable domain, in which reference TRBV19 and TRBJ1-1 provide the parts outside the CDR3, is DGGITQSPKYLFRKEGQNVTLSCEQNLNHDAMYWYRQDPGQGLRLIYYSQIVNDFQKGDIAEGYSVSREKKESFPLTVTSAQKNPTAFYLCASHLKGYTEAFFGQGTRLTVV.

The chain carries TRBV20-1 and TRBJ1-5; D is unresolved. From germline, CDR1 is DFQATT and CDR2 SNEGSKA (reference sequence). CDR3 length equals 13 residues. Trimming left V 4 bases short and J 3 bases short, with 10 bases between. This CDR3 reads CSATETNNQPQHF. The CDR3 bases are TGCAGTGCTACTGAGACTAACAATCAGCCCCAGCATTTT.

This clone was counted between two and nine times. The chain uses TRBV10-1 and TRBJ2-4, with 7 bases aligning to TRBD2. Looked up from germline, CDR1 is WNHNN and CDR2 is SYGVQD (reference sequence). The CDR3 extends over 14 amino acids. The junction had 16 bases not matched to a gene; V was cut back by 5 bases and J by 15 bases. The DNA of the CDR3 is TGCGCCAGCAGTCCGAGCATGGGAGGGATGGCCCTGTACTTC. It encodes CASSPSMGGMALYF.

The DNA for the CDR3 is TGTGCCAGCATGGGGACAGTGAACTCTGGGGCCAACGTCCTGACTTTC. Translating gives CASMGTVNSGANVLTF. The chain is built from TRBV2 and TRBJ2-6; 7 nucleotides match TRBD1. The CDR3 loop spans 16 amino acids. The germline CDR1 and CDR2 sequences are SNHLY and FYNNEI. The V and J ends lost 7 bases and 0 bases, in that order; junction bases with no gene match: 6.

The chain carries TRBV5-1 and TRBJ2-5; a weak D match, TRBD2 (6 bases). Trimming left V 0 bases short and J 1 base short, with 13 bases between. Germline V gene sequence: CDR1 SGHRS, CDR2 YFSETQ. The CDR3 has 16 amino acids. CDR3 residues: CASSLGRGGAQETQYF. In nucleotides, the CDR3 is TGCGCCAGCAGCTTGGGGCGGGGCGGGGCCCAAGAGACCCAGTACTTC.

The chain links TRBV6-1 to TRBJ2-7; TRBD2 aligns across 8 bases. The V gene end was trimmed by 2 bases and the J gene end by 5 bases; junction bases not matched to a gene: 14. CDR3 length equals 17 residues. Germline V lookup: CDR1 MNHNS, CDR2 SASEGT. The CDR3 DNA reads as TGTGCCAGCAGTGAACAACCCCCGGGACCCGGGAGGGACGAGCAGTACTTC. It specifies CASSEQPPGPGRDEQYF.

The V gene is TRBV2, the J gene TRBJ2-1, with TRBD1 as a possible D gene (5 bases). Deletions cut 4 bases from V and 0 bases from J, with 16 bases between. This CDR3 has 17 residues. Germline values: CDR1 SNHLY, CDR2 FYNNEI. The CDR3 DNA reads TGTGCCAGCAGTGCCCAGGGATGGGGCAGCTCCTACAATGAGCAGTTCTTC. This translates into CASSAQGWGSSYNEQFF.

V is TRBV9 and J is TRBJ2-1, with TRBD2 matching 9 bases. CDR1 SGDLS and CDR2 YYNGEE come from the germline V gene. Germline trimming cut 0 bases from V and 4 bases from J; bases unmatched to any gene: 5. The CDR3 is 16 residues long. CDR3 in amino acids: CASSVGGSGSYNEQFF. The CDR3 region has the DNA TGTGCCAGCAGCGTAGGGGGTAGCGGGAGTTACAATGAGCAGTTCTTC.

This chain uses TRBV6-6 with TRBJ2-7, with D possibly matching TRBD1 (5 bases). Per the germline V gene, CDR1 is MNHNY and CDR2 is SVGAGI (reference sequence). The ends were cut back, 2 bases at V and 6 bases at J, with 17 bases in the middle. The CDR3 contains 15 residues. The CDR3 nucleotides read TGTGCCAGCAGTTACCCCCGACAGTACCTGGGCGAGCAGTACTTC. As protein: CASSYPRQYLGEQYF.

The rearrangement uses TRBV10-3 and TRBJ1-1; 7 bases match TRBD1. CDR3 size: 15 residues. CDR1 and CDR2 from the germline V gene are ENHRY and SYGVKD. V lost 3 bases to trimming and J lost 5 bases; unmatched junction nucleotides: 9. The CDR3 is CAISDGGRGTTEAFF. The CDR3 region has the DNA TGTGCCATCAGTGATGGTGGCAGGGGGACTACTGAAGCTTTCTTT.

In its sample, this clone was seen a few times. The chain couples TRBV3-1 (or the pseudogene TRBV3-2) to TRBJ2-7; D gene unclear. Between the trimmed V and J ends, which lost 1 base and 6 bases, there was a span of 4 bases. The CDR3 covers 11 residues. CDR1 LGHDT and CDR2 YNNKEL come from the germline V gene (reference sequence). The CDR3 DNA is TGTGCCAGCAGCCAAGGTAGCGAGCAGTACTTC. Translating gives CASSQGSEQYF.

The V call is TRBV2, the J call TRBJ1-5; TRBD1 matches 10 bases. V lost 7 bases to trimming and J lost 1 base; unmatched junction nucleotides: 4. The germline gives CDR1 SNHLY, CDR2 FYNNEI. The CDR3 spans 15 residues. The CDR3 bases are TGTGCCAGCAACGACAGGGGGCTAAGCAATCAGCCCCAGCATTTT. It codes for CASNDRGLSNQPQHF. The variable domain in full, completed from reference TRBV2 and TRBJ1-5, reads EPEVTQTPSHQVTQMGQEVILRCVPISNHLYFYWYRQILGQKVEFLVSFYNNEISEKSEIFDDQFSVERPDGSNFTLKIRSTKLEDSAMYFCASNDRGLSNQPQHFGDGTRLSIL.

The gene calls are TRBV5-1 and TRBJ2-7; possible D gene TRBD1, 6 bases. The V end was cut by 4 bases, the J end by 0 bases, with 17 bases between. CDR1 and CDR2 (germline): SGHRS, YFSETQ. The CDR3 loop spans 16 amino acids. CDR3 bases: TGCGCCAGCAGCGAGTTGGGACAACCTTTCTCCTACGAGCAGTACTTC. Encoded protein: CASSELGQPFSYEQYF.